This entry describes one T cell receptor (beta chain). As yet, its antigen is unknown. The V gene end was trimmed by 3 bases and the J gene end by 5 bases; junction bases not matched to a gene: 5. The CDR3 runs to 15 residues. Germline CDR1 DFQATT, CDR2 SNEGSKA (reference sequence). This specimen belongs to a study of CD8 T cells in ankylosing spondylitis. Study-wide results and limits: A motif of roughly eight highly homologous TCR beta variants was seen as apparently characteristic of ankylosing spondylitis blood. Earlier studies detected some motif variants in reactive arthritis synovial fluid and blood. Clones tied to disease were said to be significantly enriched in matched ankylosing spondylitis synovial fluid.

TCRdb reanalysed the 5' RACE reads using MiXCR and keeps one entry per CDR3 protein. The sample lists 340,000 or so distinct CDR3 sequences, roughly 15% seen once, with around 0.99% in the top ten. This chain links TRBV20-1 with TRBJ2-5, with 14 bases aligning to TRBD2. The sequenced sample consisted of blood, either unsorted or a sorted T cell fraction (not recorded which). This TCR was sampled from a male donor with ankylosing spondylitis or in good health (not recorded which). The CDR3 spells CSARGTSGSFETQYF. Here the CDR3 DNA reads TGCAGTGCTAGGGGGACTAGCGGGAGCTTTGAGACCCAGTACTTC.